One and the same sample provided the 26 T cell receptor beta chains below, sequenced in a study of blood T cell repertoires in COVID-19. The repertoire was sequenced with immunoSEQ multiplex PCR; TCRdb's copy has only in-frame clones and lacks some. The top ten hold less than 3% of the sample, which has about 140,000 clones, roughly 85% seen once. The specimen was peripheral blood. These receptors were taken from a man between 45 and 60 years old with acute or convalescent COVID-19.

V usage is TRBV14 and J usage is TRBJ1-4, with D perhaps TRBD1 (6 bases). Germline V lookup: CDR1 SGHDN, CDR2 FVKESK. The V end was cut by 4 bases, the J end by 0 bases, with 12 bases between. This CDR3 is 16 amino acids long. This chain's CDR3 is CASSPGQIATNEKLFF. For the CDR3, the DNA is TGTGCCAGCAGCCCAGGACAGATCGCAACTAATGAAAAACTGTTTTTT.

CDR3 region: CASSDSFLFSGANVLTF. CDR3 sequence (DNA): TGTGCCAGCAGTGACAGTTTTCTCTTCTCTGGGGCCAACGTCCTGACTTTC. V and J are TRBV6-1 and TRBJ2-6; D gene ambiguous. Germline lookup yields CDR1 MNHNS and CDR2 SASEGT. This CDR3 spans 17 amino acids. The V gene lost 3 bases and the J gene lost 0 bases, with 12 bases spanning the gap.

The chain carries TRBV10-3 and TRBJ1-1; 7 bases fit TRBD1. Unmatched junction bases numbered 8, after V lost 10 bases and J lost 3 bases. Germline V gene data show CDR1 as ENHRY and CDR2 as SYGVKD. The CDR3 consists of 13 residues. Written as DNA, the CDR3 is TGTGCCACCGCACAGGGGCCGCACACTGAAGCTTTCTTT. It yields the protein CATAQGPHTEAFF.

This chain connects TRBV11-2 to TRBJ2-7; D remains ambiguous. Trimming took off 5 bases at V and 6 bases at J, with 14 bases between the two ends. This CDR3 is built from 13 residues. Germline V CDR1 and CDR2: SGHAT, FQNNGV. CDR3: CASSPEYLVEQYF. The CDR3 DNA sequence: TGTGCCAGCAGCCCAGAATACCTGGTCGAGCAGTACTTC.

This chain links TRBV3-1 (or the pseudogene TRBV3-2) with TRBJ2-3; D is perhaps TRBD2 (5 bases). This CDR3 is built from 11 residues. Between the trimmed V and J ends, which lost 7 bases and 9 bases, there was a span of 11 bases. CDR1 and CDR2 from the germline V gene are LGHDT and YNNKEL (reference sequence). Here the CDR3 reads CASNSGKTQYF. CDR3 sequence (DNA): TGTGCCAGCAACTCCGGGAAGACGCAGTATTTT.

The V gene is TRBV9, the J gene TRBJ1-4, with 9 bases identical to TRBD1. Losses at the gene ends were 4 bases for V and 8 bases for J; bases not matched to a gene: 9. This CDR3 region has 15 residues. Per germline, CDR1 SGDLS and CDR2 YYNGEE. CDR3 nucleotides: TGTGCCAGCAGCCCAAAAACAGGGGGCAGGGAAAAACTGTTTTTT. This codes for CASSPKTGGREKLFF.

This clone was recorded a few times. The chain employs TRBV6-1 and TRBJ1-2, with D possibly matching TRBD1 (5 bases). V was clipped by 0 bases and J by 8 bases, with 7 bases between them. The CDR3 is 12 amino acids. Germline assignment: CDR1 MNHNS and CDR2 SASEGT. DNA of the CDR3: TGTGCCAGCAGTGAAGCGGACATAGGCTACACCTTC. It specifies CASSEADIGYTF.

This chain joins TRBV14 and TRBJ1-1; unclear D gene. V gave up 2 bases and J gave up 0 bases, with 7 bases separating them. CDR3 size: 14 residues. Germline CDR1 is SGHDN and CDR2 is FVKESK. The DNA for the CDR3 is TGTGCCAGCAGCCAACTTAGAATGAACACTGAAGCTTTCTTT. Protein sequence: CASSQLRMNTEAFF.

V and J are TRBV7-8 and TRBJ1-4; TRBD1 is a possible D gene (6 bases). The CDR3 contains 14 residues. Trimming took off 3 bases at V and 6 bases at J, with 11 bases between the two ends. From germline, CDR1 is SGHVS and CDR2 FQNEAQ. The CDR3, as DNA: TGTGCCAGCAGCTTCGGGGACATTGATGAAAAACTGTTTTTT. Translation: CASSFGDIDEKLFF. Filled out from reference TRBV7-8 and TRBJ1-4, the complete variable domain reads GAGVSQSPRYKVAKRGQDVALRCDPISGHVSLFWYQQALGQGPEFLTYFQNEAQLDKSGLPSDRFFAERPEGSVSTLKIQRTQQEDSAVYLCASSFGDIDEKLFFGSGTQLSVL.

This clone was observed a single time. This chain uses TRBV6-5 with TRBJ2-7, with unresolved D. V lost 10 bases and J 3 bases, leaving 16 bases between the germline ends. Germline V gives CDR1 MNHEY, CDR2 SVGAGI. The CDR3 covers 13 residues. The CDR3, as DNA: TGTGCCATCCGCCCCGCCAAGCTCTACGAGCAGTACTTC. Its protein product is CAIRPAKLYEQYF.

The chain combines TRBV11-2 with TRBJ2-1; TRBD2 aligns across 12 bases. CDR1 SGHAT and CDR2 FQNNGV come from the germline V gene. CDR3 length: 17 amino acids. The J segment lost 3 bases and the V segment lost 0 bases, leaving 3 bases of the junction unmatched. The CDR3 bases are TGTGCCAGCAGCTTAGATAGGACTAGCGGGAACTACAATGAGCAGTTCTTC. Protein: CASSLDRTSGNYNEQFF.

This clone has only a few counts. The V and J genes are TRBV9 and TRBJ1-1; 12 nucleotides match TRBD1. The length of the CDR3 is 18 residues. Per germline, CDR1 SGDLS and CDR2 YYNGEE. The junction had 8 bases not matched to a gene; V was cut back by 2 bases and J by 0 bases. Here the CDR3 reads CASSVGTGGSLMNTEAFF. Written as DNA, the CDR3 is TGTGCCAGCAGCGTCGGGACAGGGGGCTCCCTAATGAACACTGAAGCTTTCTTT.

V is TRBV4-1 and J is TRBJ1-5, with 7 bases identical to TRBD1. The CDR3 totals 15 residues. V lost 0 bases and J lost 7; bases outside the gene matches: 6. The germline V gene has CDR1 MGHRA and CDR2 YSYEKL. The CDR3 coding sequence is TGCGCCAGCAGCCAAGATCAGGGACAGAGGCAGCCCCAGCATTTT. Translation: CASSQDQGQRQPQHF.

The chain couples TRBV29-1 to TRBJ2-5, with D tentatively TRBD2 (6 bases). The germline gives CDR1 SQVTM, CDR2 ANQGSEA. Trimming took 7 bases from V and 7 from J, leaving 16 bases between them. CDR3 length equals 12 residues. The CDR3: CSAREPGMTQYF. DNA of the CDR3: TGCAGCGCCCGGGAGCCCGGCATGACCCAGTACTTC.

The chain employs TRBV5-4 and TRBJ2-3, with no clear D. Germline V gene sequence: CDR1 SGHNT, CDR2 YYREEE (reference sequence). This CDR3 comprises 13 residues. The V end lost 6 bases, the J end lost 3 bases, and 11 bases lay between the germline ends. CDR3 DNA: TGTGCCAGCACCCCGCCAGAAACAGATACGCAGTATTTT. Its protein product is CASTPPETDTQYF.

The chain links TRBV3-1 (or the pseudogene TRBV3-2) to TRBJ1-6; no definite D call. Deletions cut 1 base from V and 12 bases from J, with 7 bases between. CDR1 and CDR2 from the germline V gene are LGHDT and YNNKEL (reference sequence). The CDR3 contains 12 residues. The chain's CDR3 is CASSQATGPLHF. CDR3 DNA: TGTGCCAGCAGCCAAGCTACCGGACCCCTCCACTTT.

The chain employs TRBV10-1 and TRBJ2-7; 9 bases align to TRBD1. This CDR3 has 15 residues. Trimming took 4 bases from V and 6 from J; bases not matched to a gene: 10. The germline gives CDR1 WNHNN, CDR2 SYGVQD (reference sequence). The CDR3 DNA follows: TGCGCCAGCAGTGGGGGGACAGGGAATCCTACCGAGCAGTACTTC. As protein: CASSGGTGNPTEQYF.

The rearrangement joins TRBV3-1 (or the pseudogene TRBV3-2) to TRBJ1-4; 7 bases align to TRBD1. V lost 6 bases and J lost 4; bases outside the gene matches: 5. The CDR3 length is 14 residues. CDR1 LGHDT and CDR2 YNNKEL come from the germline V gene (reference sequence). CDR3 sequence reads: CASRLGTDNEKLFF. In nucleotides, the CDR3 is TGTGCCAGCAGACTGGGGACAGATAATGAAAAACTGTTTTTT.

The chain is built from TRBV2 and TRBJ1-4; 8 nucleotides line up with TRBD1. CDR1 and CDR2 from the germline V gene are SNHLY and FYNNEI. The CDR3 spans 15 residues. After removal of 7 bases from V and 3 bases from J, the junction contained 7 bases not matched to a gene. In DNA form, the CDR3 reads TGTGCCAGCACGGACAGGGTGGGGTCTAATGAAAAACTGTTTTTT. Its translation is CASTDRVGSNEKLFF.

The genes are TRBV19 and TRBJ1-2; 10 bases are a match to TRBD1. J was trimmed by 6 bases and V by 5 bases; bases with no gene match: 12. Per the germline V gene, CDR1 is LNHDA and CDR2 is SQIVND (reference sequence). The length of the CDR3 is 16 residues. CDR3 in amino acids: CASSLGQGFLSDGYTF. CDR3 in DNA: TGTGCCAGTAGTCTGGGACAGGGGTTTTTAAGTGATGGCTACACCTTC.

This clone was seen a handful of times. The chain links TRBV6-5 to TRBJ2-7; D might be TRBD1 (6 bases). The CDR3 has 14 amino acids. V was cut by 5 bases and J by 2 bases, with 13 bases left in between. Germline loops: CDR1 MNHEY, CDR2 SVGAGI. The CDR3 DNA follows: TGTGCCAGCAGTCTCCAGGGGTCCACCTACGAGCAGTACTTC. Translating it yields CASSLQGSTYEQYF.

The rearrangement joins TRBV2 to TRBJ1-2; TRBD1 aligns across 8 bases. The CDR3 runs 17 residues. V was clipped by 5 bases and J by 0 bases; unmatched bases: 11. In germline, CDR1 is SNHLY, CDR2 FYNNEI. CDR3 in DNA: TGTGCCAGCAGTACGGACAGGGCCTTAGGCCCTAACTATGGCTACACCTTC. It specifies CASSTDRALGPNYGYTF.

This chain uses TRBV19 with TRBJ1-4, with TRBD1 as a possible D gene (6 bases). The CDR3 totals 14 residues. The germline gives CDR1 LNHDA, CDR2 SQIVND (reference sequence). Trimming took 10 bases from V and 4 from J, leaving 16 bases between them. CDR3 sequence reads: CATSLQGFNEKLFF. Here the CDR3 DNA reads TGTGCCACTAGCCTTCAGGGGTTTAATGAAAAACTGTTTTTT.

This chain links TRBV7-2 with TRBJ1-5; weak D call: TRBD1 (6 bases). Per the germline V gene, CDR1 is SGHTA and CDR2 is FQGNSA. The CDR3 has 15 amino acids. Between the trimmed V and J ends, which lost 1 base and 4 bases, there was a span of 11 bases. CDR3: CASSLGGGTNQPQHF. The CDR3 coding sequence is TGTGCCAGCAGCTTAGGAGGGGGAACTAATCAGCCCCAGCATTTT.

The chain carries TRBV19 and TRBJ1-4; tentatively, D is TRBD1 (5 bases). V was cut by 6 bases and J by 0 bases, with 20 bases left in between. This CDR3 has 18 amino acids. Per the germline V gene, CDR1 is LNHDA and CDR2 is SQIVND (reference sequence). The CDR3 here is CASSVTVKVLSTNEKLFF. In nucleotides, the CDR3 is TGTGCCAGTAGCGTGACAGTAAAAGTTCTTTCAACTAATGAAAAACTGTTTTTT.

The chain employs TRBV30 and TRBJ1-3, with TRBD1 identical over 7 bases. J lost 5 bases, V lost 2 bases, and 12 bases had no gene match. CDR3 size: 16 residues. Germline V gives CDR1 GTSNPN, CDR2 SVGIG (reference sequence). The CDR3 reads CAWSQLWTGARNTIYF. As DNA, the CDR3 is TGTGCCTGGAGTCAACTCTGGACAGGCGCACGAAACACCATATATTTT. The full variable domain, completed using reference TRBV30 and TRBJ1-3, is SQTIHQWPATLVQPVGSPLSLECTVEGTSNPNLYWYRQAAGRGLQLLFYSVGIGQISSEVPQNLSASRPQDRQFILSSKKLLLSDSGFYLCAWSQLWTGARNTIYFGEGSWLTVV.